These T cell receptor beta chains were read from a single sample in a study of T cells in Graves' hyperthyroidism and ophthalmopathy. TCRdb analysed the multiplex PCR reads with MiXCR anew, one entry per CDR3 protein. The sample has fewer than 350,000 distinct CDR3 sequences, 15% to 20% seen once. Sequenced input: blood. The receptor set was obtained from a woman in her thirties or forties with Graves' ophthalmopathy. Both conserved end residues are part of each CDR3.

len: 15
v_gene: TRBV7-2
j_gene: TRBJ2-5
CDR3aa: CASSSDPTRQETQYF

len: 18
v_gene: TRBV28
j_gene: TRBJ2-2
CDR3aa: CASSLGYRDRGNTGELFF

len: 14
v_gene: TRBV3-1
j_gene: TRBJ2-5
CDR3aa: CASSRLAGEGTQYF

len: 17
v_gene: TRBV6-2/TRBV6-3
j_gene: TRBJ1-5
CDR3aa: CASSPPVGMPNRQPQHF

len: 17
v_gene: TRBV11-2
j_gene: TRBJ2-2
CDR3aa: CASSLEGGHSNTGELFF

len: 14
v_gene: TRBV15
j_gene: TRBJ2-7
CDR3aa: CATSRDVLDYEQYF

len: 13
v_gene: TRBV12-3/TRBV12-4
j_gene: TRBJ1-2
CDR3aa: CASREVLRFGYTF

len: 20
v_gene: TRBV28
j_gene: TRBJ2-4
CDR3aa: CASSLWWLAGGPLAKNIQYF

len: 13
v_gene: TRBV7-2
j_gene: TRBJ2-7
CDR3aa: CASSLAQNYEQYF

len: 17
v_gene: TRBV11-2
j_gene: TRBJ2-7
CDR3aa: CASSLDLWPIPGYEQYF

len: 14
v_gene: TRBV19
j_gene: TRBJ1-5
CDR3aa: CASRPQGFGQPQHF

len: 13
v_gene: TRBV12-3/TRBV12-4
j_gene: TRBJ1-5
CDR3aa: CASSFKLDQPQHF

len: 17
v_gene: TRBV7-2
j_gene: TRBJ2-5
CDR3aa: CASSRLPGLVGQETQYF

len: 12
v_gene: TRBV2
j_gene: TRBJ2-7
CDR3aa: CASRVDTYEQYF

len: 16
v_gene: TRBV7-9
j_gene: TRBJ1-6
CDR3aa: CASSLGTGSYNSPLHF

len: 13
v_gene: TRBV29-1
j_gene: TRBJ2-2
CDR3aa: CSVDIGRAGELFF

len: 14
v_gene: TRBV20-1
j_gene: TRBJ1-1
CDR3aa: CSATGDRENTEAFF

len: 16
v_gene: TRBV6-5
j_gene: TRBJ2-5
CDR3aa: CASSSPGLAGVETQYF